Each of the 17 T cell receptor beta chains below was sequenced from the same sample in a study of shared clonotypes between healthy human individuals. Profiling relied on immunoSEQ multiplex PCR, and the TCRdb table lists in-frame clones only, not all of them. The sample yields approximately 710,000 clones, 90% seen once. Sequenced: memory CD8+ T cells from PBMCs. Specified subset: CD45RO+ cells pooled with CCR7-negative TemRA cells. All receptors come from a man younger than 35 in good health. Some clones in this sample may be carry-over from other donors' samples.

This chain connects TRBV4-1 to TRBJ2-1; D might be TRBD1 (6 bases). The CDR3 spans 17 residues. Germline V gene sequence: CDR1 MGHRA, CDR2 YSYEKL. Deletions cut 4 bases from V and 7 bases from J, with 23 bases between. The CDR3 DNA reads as TGCGCCAGCAGCCGGATTGGGACCAGGGGCTTATGGAATGAGCAGTTCTTC. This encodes CASSRIGTRGLWNEQFF.

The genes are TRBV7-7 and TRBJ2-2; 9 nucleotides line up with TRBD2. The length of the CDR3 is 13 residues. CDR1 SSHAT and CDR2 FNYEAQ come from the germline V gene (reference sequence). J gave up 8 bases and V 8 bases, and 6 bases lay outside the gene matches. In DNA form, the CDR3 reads TGTGCCAGCCTAGCGGGGCCAAGTGGGGAGCTGTTTTTT. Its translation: CASLAGPSGELFF.

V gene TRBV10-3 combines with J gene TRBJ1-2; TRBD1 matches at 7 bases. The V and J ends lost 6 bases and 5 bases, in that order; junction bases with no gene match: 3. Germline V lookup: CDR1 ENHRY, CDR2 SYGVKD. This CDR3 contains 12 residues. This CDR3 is CAIRGTVYGYTF. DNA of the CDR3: TGTGCCATCAGGGGGACAGTTTATGGCTACACCTTC.

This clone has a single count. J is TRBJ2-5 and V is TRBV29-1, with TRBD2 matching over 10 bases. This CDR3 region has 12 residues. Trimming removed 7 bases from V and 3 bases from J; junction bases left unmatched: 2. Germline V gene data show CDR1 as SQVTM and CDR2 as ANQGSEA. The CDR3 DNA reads TGCAGCGCTAGCGGGAGTAAAGAGACCCAGTACTTC. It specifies CSASGSKETQYF.

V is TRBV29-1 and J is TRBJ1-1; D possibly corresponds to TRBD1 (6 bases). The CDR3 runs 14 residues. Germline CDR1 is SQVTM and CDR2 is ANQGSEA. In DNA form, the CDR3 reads TGCAGTGTGAGGGGGGGCCTCCGCGACACTGAAGCTTTCTTT. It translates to CSVRGGLRDTEAFF.

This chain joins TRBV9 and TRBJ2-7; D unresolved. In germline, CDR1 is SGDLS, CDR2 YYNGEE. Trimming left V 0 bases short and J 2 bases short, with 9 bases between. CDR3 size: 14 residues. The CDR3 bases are TGTGCCAGCAGCGTAGGTCCTGGGGCCTACGAGCAGTACTTC. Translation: CASSVGPGAYEQYF.

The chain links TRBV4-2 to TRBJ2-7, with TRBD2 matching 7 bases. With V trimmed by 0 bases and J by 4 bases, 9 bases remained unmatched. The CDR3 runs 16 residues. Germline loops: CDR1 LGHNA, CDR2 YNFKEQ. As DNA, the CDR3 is TGTGCCAGCAGCCAAGAGCTCGCGGGAGAGAGATACGAGCAGTACTTC. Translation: CASSQELAGERYEQYF.

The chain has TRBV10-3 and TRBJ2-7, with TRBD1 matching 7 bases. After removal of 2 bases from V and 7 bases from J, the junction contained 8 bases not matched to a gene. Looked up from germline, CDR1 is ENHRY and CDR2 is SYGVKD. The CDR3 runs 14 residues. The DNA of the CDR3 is TGTGCCATCAGTGAGCCCGACAGGGCAGGGGAGCAGTACTTC. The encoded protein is CAISEPDRAGEQYF.

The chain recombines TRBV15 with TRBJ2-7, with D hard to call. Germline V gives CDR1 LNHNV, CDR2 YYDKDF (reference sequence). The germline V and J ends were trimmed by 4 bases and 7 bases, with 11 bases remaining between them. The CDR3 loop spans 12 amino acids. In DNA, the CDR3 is TGTGCCACCAGCACCGGAGCAAGGGAGCAGTACTTC. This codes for CATSTGAREQYF.

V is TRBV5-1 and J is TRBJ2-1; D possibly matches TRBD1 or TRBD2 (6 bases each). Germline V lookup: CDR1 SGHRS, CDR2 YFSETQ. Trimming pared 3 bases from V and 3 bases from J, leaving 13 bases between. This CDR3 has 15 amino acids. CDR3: CASSYEGGLYNEQFF. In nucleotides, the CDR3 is TGCGCCAGCAGCTACGAGGGGGGACTCTACAATGAGCAGTTCTTC.

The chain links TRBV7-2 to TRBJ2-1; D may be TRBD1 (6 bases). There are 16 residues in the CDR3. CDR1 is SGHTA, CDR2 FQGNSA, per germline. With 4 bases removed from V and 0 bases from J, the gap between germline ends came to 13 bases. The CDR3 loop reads CASSYGTTRSYNEQFF. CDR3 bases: TGTGCCAGCAGCTACGGGACAACCCGCTCCTACAATGAGCAGTTCTTC.

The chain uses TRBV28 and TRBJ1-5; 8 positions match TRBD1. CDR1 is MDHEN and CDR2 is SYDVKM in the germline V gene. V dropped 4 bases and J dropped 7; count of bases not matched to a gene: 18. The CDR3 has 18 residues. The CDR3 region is CASSSIVLTQGARQPQHF. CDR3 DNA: TGTGCCAGCAGTTCGATCGTTCTAACGCAGGGGGCACGGCAGCCCCAGCATTTT.

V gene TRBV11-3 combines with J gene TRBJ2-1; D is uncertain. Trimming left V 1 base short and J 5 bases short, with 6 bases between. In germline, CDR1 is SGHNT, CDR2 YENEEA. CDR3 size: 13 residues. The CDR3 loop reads CASSLATHNEQFF. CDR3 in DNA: TGTGCCAGCAGCTTAGCTACCCACAATGAGCAGTTCTTC.

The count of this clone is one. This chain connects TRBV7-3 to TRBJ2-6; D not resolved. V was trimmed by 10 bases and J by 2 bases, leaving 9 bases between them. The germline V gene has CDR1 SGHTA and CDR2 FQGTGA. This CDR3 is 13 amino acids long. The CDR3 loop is CATKPPGANVLTF. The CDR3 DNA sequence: TGTGCCACCAAACCCCCTGGGGCCAACGTCCTGACTTTC.

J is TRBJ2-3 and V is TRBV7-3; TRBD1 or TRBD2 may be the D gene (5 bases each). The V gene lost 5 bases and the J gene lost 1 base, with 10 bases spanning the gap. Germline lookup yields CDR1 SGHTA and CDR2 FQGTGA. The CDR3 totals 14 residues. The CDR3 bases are TGTGCCAGCAGCAACCGGGACGGCACAGATACGCAGTATTTT. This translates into CASSNRDGTDTQYF.

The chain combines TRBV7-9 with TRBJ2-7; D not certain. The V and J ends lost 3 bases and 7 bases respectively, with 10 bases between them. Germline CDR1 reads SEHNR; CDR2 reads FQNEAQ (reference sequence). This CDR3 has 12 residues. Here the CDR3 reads CASSFGLVEQYF. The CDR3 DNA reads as TGTGCCAGCAGCTTCGGGCTAGTTGAGCAGTACTTC.

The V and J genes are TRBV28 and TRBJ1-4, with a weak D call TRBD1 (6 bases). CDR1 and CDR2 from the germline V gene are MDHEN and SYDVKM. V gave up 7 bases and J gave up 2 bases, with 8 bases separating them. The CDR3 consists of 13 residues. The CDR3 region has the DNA TGTGCCAGCACTACAGGGACTAATGAAAAACTGTTTTTT. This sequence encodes CASTTGTNEKLFF.